This is a list of T cell receptor beta chains from one sample in a study of T cells in Graves' hyperthyroidism and ophthalmopathy. TCRdb re-derived calls from the multiplex PCR reads in MiXCR, one entry per CDR3 protein. The table records about 270,000 distinct CDR3 sequences, around 20% of them present only once. The sequenced material came from blood. These receptors were taken from a man aged 25 to 40 with Graves' ophthalmopathy. CDR3s include the opening cysteine and the closing phenylalanine or tryptophan. Each record gives: J gene, V gene, CDR3 protein.

>TRBJ2-7|TRBV6-2/TRBV6-3
CASSYSRDRGLEQYF
>TRBJ2-1|TRBV5-4
CASSLGREGLNEQFF
>TRBJ2-5|TRBV2
CASSPPKAAPRGETQYF
>TRBJ2-1|TRBV11-2
CASSHGLAGPPYNEQFF
>TRBJ1-1|TRBV6-2/TRBV6-3
CASRGQGHTEAFF
>TRBJ1-2|TRBV11-3
CASGRGDYGYTF
>TRBJ2-3|TRBV11-2
CASSSVRLAATDTQYF
>TRBJ2-5|TRBV7-9
CASSPPKDGNRQETQYF
>TRBJ2-5|TRBV15
CATSRDQGVRETQYF
>TRBJ2-1|TRBV18
CASSPYEEHEQFF
>TRBJ1-5|TRBV19
CASSSGTFGEGQPQHF
>TRBJ2-2|TRBV20-1
CSARDPGQGLTGELFF
>TRBJ2-7|TRBV6-5
CASSYGFTRGEQYF